The subject of this entry is one TCR beta chain. Its antigen is not known. The assay was immunoSEQ multiplex PCR, and TCRdb's table has in-frame clones only and misses some. This sample has some 170,000 clones, with 70% to 90% found just once. This record comes from a study of lymphopenia after photon versus proton radiotherapy. The trim removed 4 bases at V and 4 bases at J, leaving 15 bases unmatched. This CDR3 is built from 17 residues. Germline-derived CDR1 and CDR2 are SGHRS and YFSETQ. Notes on the study in general: Oligoclonal CD8+ Temra expansion after nadir drove photon patients' diversity drop. Better survival with proton therapy was suggested as possible, not demonstrated. Relative stability marked proton patients; photon patients lost diversity and naive cells. Larger post-nadir TCR diversity loss correlated inversely with survival in deceased patients.

The chain is built from TRBV5-1 and TRBJ2-5, with TRBD2 matching over 8 bases. The input for sequencing was peripheral blood, taken from a patient treated with photon-based radiotherapy. The clonotype comes from a man aged 50-59 years with gastric cancer. For the CDR3, the DNA is TGCGCCAGCAGCCCCGAGGGGAGCGGGAGTTATAGAGAGACCCAGTACTTC. Protein: CASSPEGSGSYRETQYF. The full variable domain, with the rest looked up from reference TRBV5-1 and TRBJ2-5, is KAGVTQTPRYLIKTRGQQVTLSCSPISGHRSVSWYQQTPGQGLQFLFEYFSETQRNKGNFPGRFSGRQFSNSRSEMNVSTLELGDSALYLCASSPEGSGSYRETQYFGPGTRLLVL.